What follows are 29 T cell receptor beta chains derived from one specimen sequenced in a study of CD8+ T cells in alopecia areata. Sequencing used cDNA as its template, made by extracting RNA and reverse transcribing it. Profiling relied on immunoSEQ multiplex PCR, and the TCRdb table lists in-frame clones only, not all of them. Found here are around 130,000 clones, around three fifths of them singletons; the top ten hold 3.5% to 5%. The sequencing used CD4+ T cells sorted from blood, collected at week 0. The receptors were gathered from a human donor with alopecia areata.

The J gene is TRBJ1-4, the V gene TRBV7-2; 9 bases are shared with TRBD1. Per germline, CDR1 SGHTA and CDR2 FQGNSA. V dropped 4 bases and J dropped 7; count of bases not matched to a gene: 7. The CDR3 consists of 15 residues. The CDR3 DNA reads TGTGCCAGCAGCTCATACAGGGGGCCTGGTGAAAAACTGTTTTTT. This translates into CASSSYRGPGEKLFF.

This clone has just a few counts. V gene TRBV6-5 combines with J gene TRBJ1-5, with D possibly matching TRBD1 (6 bases). This CDR3 is built from 16 residues. V shed 4 bases and J shed 3 bases, with 16 bases lying between them. Looked up from germline, CDR1 is MNHEY and CDR2 is SVGAGI. The CDR3 loop is CASSLTGRGVNQPQHF. The DNA for the CDR3 is TGTGCCAGCAGTTTAACAGGGCGAGGCGTCAATCAGCCCCAGCATTTT.

The chain joins TRBV7-6 to TRBJ2-5; TRBD2 aligns across 9 bases. The J segment lost 2 bases and the V segment lost 7 bases, leaving 11 bases of the junction unmatched. The CDR3 sequence is 16 residues long. The V gene's germline CDR1 is SGHVS and CDR2 FNYEAQ. The CDR3: CASTQGSSGEQETQYF. Written as DNA, the CDR3 is TGTGCCAGCACCCAGGGGTCTAGCGGGGAACAAGAGACCCAGTACTTC.

Note on this clone: Other DNA sequences in this specimen translate into the identical CDR3. The chain has TRBV18 and TRBJ2-3; D not resolved. Trimming left V 2 bases short and J 5 bases short, with 2 bases between. This CDR3 has 11 residues. Germline V gene lookup returns CDR1 KGHSH and CDR2 LQKENI. CDR3 residues: CASSPGDTQYF. In DNA form, the CDR3 reads TGTGCCAGCTCACCAGGAGATACGCAGTATTTT.

In DNA, the CDR3 is TGTGCCAGCAGCCGTGGGGGTTACTATGGCTACACCTTC. Its translation: CASSRGGYYGYTF. The chain links TRBV27 to TRBJ1-2; tentative D call: TRBD1 (5 bases). Trimming removed 6 bases from V and 3 bases from J, with 11 bases in between. The length of the CDR3 is 13 residues. Germline CDR1 reads MNHEY; CDR2 reads SMNVEV (reference sequence).

The rearrangement uses TRBV7-2 and TRBJ2-5; D remains unclear. V was shortened by 3 bases and J by 5 bases, with 13 bases between the two germline ends. This CDR3 has 14 residues. The germline gives CDR1 SGHTA, CDR2 FQGNSA. The CDR3 bases are TGTGCCAGCAGCTTTCGTCCGGCCGGGGAGACCCAGTACTTC. Amino acid sequence: CASSFRPAGETQYF.

This chain connects TRBV5-1 to TRBJ1-1; perhaps TRBD1 as D (6 bases). The V gene lost 5 bases and the J gene lost 1 base, with 12 bases spanning the gap. Germline V CDR1 and CDR2: SGHRS, YFSETQ. There are 14 residues in the CDR3. In DNA, the CDR3 is TGCGCCAGCAGGAATCGAGGGGGGAACACTGAAGCTTTCTTT. It yields the protein CASRNRGGNTEAFF.

The genes are TRBV2 and TRBJ1-5, with D perhaps matching TRBD1 (6 bases). CDR1 and CDR2 from the germline V gene are SNHLY and FYNNEI. The CDR3 loop spans 16 amino acids. Trimming pared 7 bases from V and 7 bases from J, leaving 23 bases between. The DNA for the CDR3 is TGTGCCAGCAAAGACGGGGGGGCCGGGCCGTTGCAGCCCCAGCATTTT. It codes for CASKDGGAGPLQPQHF.

V gene TRBV7-2 combines with J gene TRBJ2-1; perhaps TRBD2 as D (5 bases). The CDR3 sequence is 14 residues long. V dropped 5 bases and J dropped 8 bases, with 16 bases sitting between them. Germline CDR1 is SGHTA and CDR2 is FQGNSA. The DNA for the CDR3 is TGTGCCAGCAGCCCTCAACCTAGCTCCGATGAGCAGTTCTTC. As protein: CASSPQPSSDEQFF.

The chain employs TRBV11-2 and TRBJ2-1; 7 bases are shared with TRBD1. Looked up from germline, CDR1 is SGHAT and CDR2 is FQNNGV. J was trimmed by 5 bases and V by 5 bases; bases with no gene match: 3. CDR3 length: 13 amino acids. For the CDR3, the DNA is TGTGCCAGCAGCCCAGGGGGAAACAATGAGCAGTTCTTC. Translation gives CASSPGGNNEQFF.

The chain links TRBV5-1 to TRBJ1-3, with TRBD1 as a possible D gene (6 bases). CDR3 length equals 14 residues. CDR1 and CDR2 from the germline V gene are SGHRS and YFSETQ. Trimming stripped 4 bases from V and 2 bases from J, with 10 bases between. DNA for the CDR3: TGCGCCAGCAGCGCAGGGGAAGCTGGAAACACCATATATTTT. Translated: CASSAGEAGNTIYF.

The chain links TRBV28 to TRBJ2-7, with D unresolved. Germline-derived CDR1 and CDR2 are MDHEN and SYDVKM. V was cut by 3 bases and J by 2 bases, with 17 bases left in between. The CDR3 loop spans 16 amino acids. The CDR3 loop reads CASSFVFGSATYEQYF. The CDR3 DNA reads as TGTGCCAGCAGTTTTGTTTTCGGCAGTGCTACCTACGAGCAGTACTTC.

The genes are TRBV10-3 and TRBJ1-1; D is perhaps TRBD1 (6 bases). Looked up from germline, CDR1 is ENHRY and CDR2 is SYGVKD. This CDR3 contains 16 residues. Trimming cost V 0 bases and J 5 bases, with 16 bases left between them. The DNA of the CDR3 is TGTGCCATCAGTGAGTCGATGTGGGGGCGCGGAACTGAAGCTTTCTTT. It yields the protein CAISESMWGRGTEAFF.

J is TRBJ2-1 and V is TRBV7-2; the D gene is possibly TRBD1 (5 bases). CDR1 is SGHTA and CDR2 is FQGNSA in the germline V gene. There are 12 residues in the CDR3. Deletions cut 8 bases from V and 6 bases from J, with 11 bases between. The CDR3, as DNA: TGTGCCAGCCAAAGGGGATCCAATGAGCAGTTCTTC. This codes for CASQRGSNEQFF.

The rearrangement uses TRBV5-1 and TRBJ2-5; D might be TRBD1 (5 bases). Trimming stripped 3 bases from V and 0 bases from J, with 9 bases between. CDR1 and CDR2 from the germline V gene are SGHRS and YFSETQ. There are 14 residues in the CDR3. The chain's CDR3 is CASSWQGHQETQYF. CDR3 in DNA: TGCGCCAGCAGCTGGCAGGGCCACCAAGAGACCCAGTACTTC.

This chain joins TRBV4-2 and TRBJ1-1, with 9 bases that match TRBD1. There are 15 residues in the CDR3. Germline V gene lookup returns CDR1 LGHNA and CDR2 YNFKEQ. The V gene end was trimmed by 3 bases and the J gene end by 6 bases; junction bases not matched to a gene: 8. The CDR3 coding sequence is TGTGCCAGCAGCCAGGAGACAGGGGGTGGCTCTGAAGCTTTCTTT. Protein sequence: CASSQETGGGSEAFF.

This chain links TRBV5-4 with TRBJ2-7, with D possibly TRBD2 on 6 matching bases. Trimming removed 0 bases at V and 3 bases at J, with 13 bases between. The CDR3 has 15 residues. CDR1 is SGHNT and CDR2 is YYREEE in the germline V gene (reference sequence). For the CDR3, the DNA is TGTGCCAGCAGCTTGGGTAGCTCTAGCGACTACGAGCAGTACTTC. Amino acids: CASSLGSSSDYEQYF.

This clone was detected once. In nucleotides, the CDR3 is TGTGCCAGCAGAGCCATGGGGGTATCCTACGAGCAGTACTTC. It yields the protein CASRAMGVSYEQYF. The genes are TRBV28 and TRBJ2-7; the D call may be TRBD1 or TRBD2 (5 bases each). The germline CDR1 and CDR2 sequences are MDHEN and SYDVKM. With 6 bases removed from V and 1 base from J, the gap between germline ends came to 13 bases. The CDR3 contains 14 residues.

On this clone itself: This specimen includes other DNA sequences encoding the same CDR3. CDR3 bases: TGTGCCTGGAGTGGACTAGCGGGAGGGCGGGAGCAGTTCTTC. Translated, it gives CAWSGLAGGREQFF. This chain links TRBV30 with TRBJ2-1, with 14 bases lining up with TRBD2. V shed 1 base, J shed 10 bases, and the junction held 3 bases outside the gene matches. The CDR3 covers 14 residues. Germline CDR1 GTSNPN, CDR2 SVGIG (reference sequence).

The CDR3 is CAIRTLNRGLGYTF. The CDR3 DNA reads TGTGCCATCAGGACGCTTAACAGGGGACTTGGCTACACCTTC. The gene calls are TRBV10-3 and TRBJ1-2; 7 bases match TRBD1. The germline V gene encodes CDR1 ENHRY and CDR2 SYGVKD. V trimming: 6 bases; J trimming: 7 bases; junction bases outside the gene matches: 11. The CDR3 is 14 amino acids.

Note on this clone: Other DNA sequences in this specimen translate into the identical CDR3. The chain employs TRBV5-1 and TRBJ2-5; D call uncertain. V dropped 2 bases and J dropped 2 bases, with 1 base sitting between them. CDR1 SGHRS and CDR2 YFSETQ come from the germline V gene. The CDR3 runs 11 residues. CDR3 coding DNA: TGCGCCAGCAGCTTACAAGAGACCCAGTACTTC. This codes for CASSLQETQYF.

The rearrangement joins TRBV2 to TRBJ2-7; tentatively, D is TRBD1 or TRBD2 (5 bases each). Germline V lookup: CDR1 SNHLY, CDR2 FYNNEI. The V end was cut by 2 bases, the J end by 0 bases, with 14 bases between. CDR3 size: 16 residues. CDR3 sequence reads: CASSEFWDRRSYEQYF. CDR3 nucleotides: TGTGCCAGCAGTGAATTCTGGGACCGACGCTCCTACGAGCAGTACTTC.

The chain combines TRBV29-1 with TRBJ2-4; D is perhaps TRBD2 (5 bases). Trimming shortened V by 4 bases and J by 4 bases, and 8 bases separated the two germline ends. Germline CDR1 SQVTM, CDR2 ANQGSEA. The CDR3 consists of 12 residues. CDR3 in amino acids: CSVGRQKNIQYF. The DNA for the CDR3 is TGCAGCGTTGGGAGGCAGAAAAACATTCAGTACTTC. Looking up the rest from reference TRBV29-1 and TRBJ2-4 gives the full variable domain: SAVISQKPSRDICQRGTSLTIQCQVDSQVTMMFWYRQQPGQSLTLIATANQGSEATYESGFVIDKFPISRPNLTFSTLTVSNMSPEDSSIYLCSVGRQKNIQYFGAGTRLSVL.

V and J are TRBV28 and TRBJ2-3, with TRBD2 identical over 12 bases. V lost 6 bases, J lost 5 bases, and 3 bases stayed unmatched. The CDR3 covers 14 residues. From germline, CDR1 is MDHEN and CDR2 SYDVKM. CDR3 sequence reads: CASRLAGGRDTQYF. As DNA, the CDR3 is TGTGCCAGCAGGCTAGCGGGAGGGAGAGATACGCAGTATTTT.

The rearrangement links TRBV29-1 to TRBJ2-5; D unresolved. Between the trimmed V and J ends, which lost 4 bases and 3 bases, there was a span of 12 bases. CDR3 length: 13 residues. Germline values: CDR1 SQVTM, CDR2 ANQGSEA. The CDR3 protein is CSVGVRVEETQYF. The CDR3 DNA is TGCAGCGTTGGTGTCCGGGTGGAAGAGACCCAGTACTTC.

The chain couples TRBV4-3 to TRBJ2-2, with D unclear. Germline lookup yields CDR1 LGHNA and CDR2 YSLEER. The CDR3 sequence is 11 residues long. The ends were cut back, 3 bases at V and 7 bases at J, with 3 bases in the middle. CDR3 residues: CASSHVGELFF. CDR3 DNA: TGCGCCAGCAGCCATGTCGGGGAGCTGTTTTTT.

The rearrangement links TRBV7-8 to TRBJ2-3; 11 bases map to TRBD2. Unmatched junction bases numbered 12, after V lost 6 bases and J lost 1 base. Per germline, CDR1 SGHVS and CDR2 FQNEAQ. This CDR3 spans 18 amino acids. DNA for the CDR3: TGTGCCAGCAGTTATACTAGCGGGAGAGTGTTTGGCACAGATACGCAGTATTTT. Amino acid sequence: CASSYTSGRVFGTDTQYF.

The chain carries TRBV4-1 and TRBJ2-2; D uncertain. V lost 6 bases and J 1 base, leaving 9 bases between the germline ends. CDR3 length equals 14 residues. CDR1 and CDR2 from the germline V gene are MGHRA and YSYEKL. CDR3 in DNA: TGCGCCAGCAGACGCCCGGGGAACACCGGGGAGCTGTTTTTT. It specifies CASRRPGNTGELFF.

This clone occurred a few times. This rearrangement joins TRBV5-4 to TRBJ2-7; 14 bases align to TRBD2. The CDR3 sequence is 16 residues long. Germline V gene sequence: CDR1 SGHNT, CDR2 YYREEE (reference sequence). V was pared by 3 bases and J by 1 base, with 3 bases of the junction left unmatched. The CDR3: CASSSGTSGGSYEQYF. The CDR3 DNA follows: TGTGCCAGCAGCTCCGGGACTAGCGGGGGATCCTACGAGCAGTACTTC.